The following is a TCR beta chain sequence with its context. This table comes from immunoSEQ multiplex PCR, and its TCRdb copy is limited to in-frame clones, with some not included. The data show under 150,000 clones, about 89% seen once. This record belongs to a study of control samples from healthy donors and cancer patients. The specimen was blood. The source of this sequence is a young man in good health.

The CDR3 coding sequence is TGTGCCAGCATTCTACAACTAGCGGGTCACACAGATACGCAGTATTTT. Encoded protein: CASILQLAGHTDTQYF. The J gene is TRBJ2-3, the V gene TRBV6-6, with 9 positions matching TRBD2. V was clipped by 7 bases and J by 2 bases; unmatched bases: 10. From germline, CDR1 is MNHNY and CDR2 SVGAGI (reference sequence). The CDR3 totals 16 residues.